Presented here are 14 T cell receptor beta chains from one specimen sequenced in a study of early T cells in non-severe SARS-CoV-2 infection. TCRdb re-analysed the 5' RACE reads in MiXCR, keeping a single row per CDR3 protein. The sample contains tens of thousands of distinct CDR3 sequences, roughly a tenth of which appear only once. The sequencing here drew on whole blood, taken at baseline. These receptors were taken from an adult who was a healthcare worker with PCR-confirmed SARS-CoV-2 infection or an uninfected control (not recorded which).

This clonotype showed up just a few times. The chain carries TRBV6-5 and TRBJ1-6; D is undetermined. CDR1 is MNHEY and CDR2 is SVGAGI in the germline V gene. V lost 8 bases, J lost 7 bases, and 15 bases lay in between. CDR3 size: 14 residues. This chain's CDR3 is CASHTRPGNSPLHF. The CDR3 nucleotides read TGTGCCAGCCACACACGGCCGGGAAATTCACCCCTCCACTTT.

This chain uses TRBV20-1 with TRBJ1-1; 11 bases agree with TRBD1. Trimming cost V 0 bases and J 4 bases; bases outside gene matches: 13. From germline, CDR1 is DFQATT and CDR2 SNEGSKA (reference sequence). This CDR3 region has 18 residues. The CDR3 loop reads CSARDLVASGTGGTEAFF. In nucleotides, the CDR3 is TGCAGTGCTAGAGATCTGGTAGCCTCCGGGACAGGGGGCACTGAAGCTTTCTTT.

The chain is built from TRBV5-1 and TRBJ2-5, with 7 nucleotides matching TRBD1. The germline V gene has CDR1 SGHRS and CDR2 YFSETQ. The CDR3 length is 14 residues. V trimming: 1 base; J trimming: 5 bases; junction bases outside the gene matches: 5. CDR3 residues: CASSLRGGAETQYF. In DNA, the CDR3 is TGCGCCAGCAGCTTGCGAGGGGGCGCGGAGACCCAGTACTTC.

This clonotype was observed a handful of times. The chain is built from TRBV2 and TRBJ1-1; D is ambiguous. This CDR3 is 15 amino acids long. CDR1 is SNHLY and CDR2 is FYNNEI in the germline V gene. V gave up 2 bases and J gave up 0 bases, with 10 bases separating them. The CDR3 region has the DNA TGTGCCAGCAGTGAACAGCAGATTATGAACACTGAAGCTTTCTTT. Translated, it gives CASSEQQIMNTEAFF.

This clonotype has ten or more counts. The chain recombines TRBV7-9 with TRBJ1-5, with D perhaps matching TRBD1 (5 bases). The germline V gene has CDR1 SEHNR and CDR2 FQNEAQ (reference sequence). The CDR3 is 17 residues long. With 5 bases removed from V and 2 bases from J, the gap between germline ends came to 19 bases. The CDR3 DNA reads as TGTGCCAGCAGCAAGGTAGGGACCTTTAATGGCAATCAGCCCCAGCATTTT. Its translation is CASSKVGTFNGNQPQHF.

The V gene is TRBV7-3, the J gene TRBJ2-3; D is unresolved. V lost 5 bases, J lost 4 bases, and 10 bases lay in between. CDR3 length: 13 amino acids. CDR1 and CDR2 from the germline V gene are SGHTA and FQGTGA. The CDR3 nucleotides are TGTGCCAGCAGCCCGGACGGCCCAGATACGCAGTATTTT. It translates to CASSPDGPDTQYF.

This clonotype was counted a single time. The CDR3 protein is CASSITRGGNQPQHF. The CDR3 nucleotides are TGTGCCAGTAGTATTACCAGGGGGGGCAATCAGCCCCAGCATTTT. V usage is TRBV19 and J usage is TRBJ1-5; TRBD1 matches 7 bases. V lost 3 bases, J lost 2 bases, and 4 bases stayed unmatched. This CDR3 region has 15 residues. The germline CDR1 and CDR2 sequences are LNHDA and SQIVND (reference sequence).

The V gene is TRBV11-2, the J gene TRBJ2-2; D ambiguous. Germline lookup yields CDR1 SGHAT and CDR2 FQNNGV. The CDR3 consists of 15 residues. The ends were cut back, 4 bases at V and 0 bases at J, with 9 bases in the middle. The CDR3 is CASSSLVANTGELFF. Here the CDR3 DNA reads TGTGCCAGCAGCTCCCTGGTGGCGAACACCGGGGAGCTGTTTTTT. The complete variable domain, with remaining parts taken from reference TRBV11-2 and TRBJ2-2, reads EAGVAQSPRYKIIEKRQSVAFWCNPISGHATLYWYQQILGQGPKLLIQFQNNGVVDDSQLPKDRFSAERLKGVDSTLKIQPAKLEDSAVYLCASSSLVANTGELFFGEGSRLTVL.

This clonotype was counted many times. The chain combines TRBV2 with TRBJ2-7; 10 nucleotides agree with TRBD1. Germline lookup yields CDR1 SNHLY and CDR2 FYNNEI. CDR3 length: 12 residues. With 7 bases clipped from V and 5 bases from J, the junction kept 2 bases outside the gene matches. The DNA of the CDR3 is TGTGCCAGCACTGACAGGGGGCACGAGCAGTACTTC. This gives the protein CASTDRGHEQYF.

V gene TRBV5-4 combines with J gene TRBJ2-7, with D hard to call. V lost 4 bases and J lost 5, with 13 bases in between. Germline lookup yields CDR1 SGHNT and CDR2 YYREEE (reference sequence). The CDR3 extends over 13 amino acids. The CDR3, as DNA: TGTGCCAGCAGCCCCTCGCAGGAGAACGAGCAGTACTTC. It is translated as CASSPSQENEQYF.

This clonotype showed up just once. Being one base from a much bigger clone, this may be a read error. This chain connects TRBV7-3 to TRBJ2-6; perhaps TRBD1 as D (5 bases). There are 13 residues in the CDR3. Per germline, CDR1 SGHTA and CDR2 FQGTGA. In DNA, the CDR3 is TGTGCCAGCAGCTACTCTGGGGCCAACGTCCCGACTTTC. It translates to CASSYSGANVPTF.

This clonotype has a count of ten or more. The gene calls are TRBV4-3 and TRBJ2-2; 9 bases map to TRBD1. CDR1 and CDR2 (germline): LGHNA, YSLEER. The V and J ends lost 0 bases and 4 bases, in that order; junction bases with no gene match: 3. The CDR3 consists of 16 residues. CDR3 sequence: CASSQETTGGTGELFF. In DNA, the CDR3 is TGCGCCAGCAGCCAAGAAACGACAGGGGGCACCGGGGAGCTGTTTTTT.

This clonotype was observed at least ten times. The V and J genes are TRBV4-1 and TRBJ1-2; 8 nucleotides line up with TRBD1. The CDR3 totals 15 residues. CDR1 is MGHRA, CDR2 YSYEKL, per germline. After removal of 3 bases from V and 0 bases from J, the junction contained 3 bases not matched to a gene. Here the CDR3 DNA reads TGCGCCAGCAGCCATCCGACAGGGGCTAACTATGGCTACACCTTC. Amino acids: CASSHPTGANYGYTF.

In this sample, this clonotype turned up a few times. The CDR3 region is CASSSPEATGDTEAFF. The CDR3 DNA is TGTGCCAGCAGCTCGCCCGAGGCCACAGGGGACACTGAAGCTTTCTTT. The chain couples TRBV7-9 to TRBJ1-1, with 7 bases that match TRBD1. CDR3 length: 16 amino acids. Trimming took 4 bases from V and 3 from J; bases not matched to a gene: 11. CDR1 is SEHNR and CDR2 is FQNEAQ in the germline V gene (reference sequence). The full variable domain, in which reference TRBV7-9 and TRBJ1-1 provide the parts outside the CDR3, is DTGVSQNPRHKITKRGQNVTFRCDPISEHNRLYWYRQTLGQGPEFLTYFQNEAQLEKSRLLSDRFSAERPKGSFSTLEIQRTEQGDSAMYLCASSSPEATGDTEAFFGQGTRLTVV.